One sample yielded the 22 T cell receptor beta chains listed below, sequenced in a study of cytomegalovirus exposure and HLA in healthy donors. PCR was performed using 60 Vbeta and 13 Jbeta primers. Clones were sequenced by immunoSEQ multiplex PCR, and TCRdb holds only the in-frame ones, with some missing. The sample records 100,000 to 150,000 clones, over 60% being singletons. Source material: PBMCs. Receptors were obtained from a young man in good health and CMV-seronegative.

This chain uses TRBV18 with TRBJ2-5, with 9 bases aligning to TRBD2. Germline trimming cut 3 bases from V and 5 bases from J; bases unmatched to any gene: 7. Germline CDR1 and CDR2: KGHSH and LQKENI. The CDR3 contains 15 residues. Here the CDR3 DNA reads TGTGCCAGCTCACCGGGGACTAGCAGGCTGGAGACCCAGTACTTC. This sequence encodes CASSPGTSRLETQYF.

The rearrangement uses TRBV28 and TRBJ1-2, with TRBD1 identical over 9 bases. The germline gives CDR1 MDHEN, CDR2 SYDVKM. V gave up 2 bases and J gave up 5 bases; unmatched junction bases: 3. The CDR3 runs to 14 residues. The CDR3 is CASSLLTGGYGYTF. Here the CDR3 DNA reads TGTGCCAGCAGTTTACTGACAGGGGGGTATGGCTACACCTTC.

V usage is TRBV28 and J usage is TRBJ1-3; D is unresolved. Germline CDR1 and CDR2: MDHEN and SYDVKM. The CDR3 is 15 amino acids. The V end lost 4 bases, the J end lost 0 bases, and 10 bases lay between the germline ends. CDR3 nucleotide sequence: TGTGCCAGCAGTTCCCAGTCCAACTCTGGAAACACCATATATTTT. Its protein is CASSSQSNSGNTIYF.

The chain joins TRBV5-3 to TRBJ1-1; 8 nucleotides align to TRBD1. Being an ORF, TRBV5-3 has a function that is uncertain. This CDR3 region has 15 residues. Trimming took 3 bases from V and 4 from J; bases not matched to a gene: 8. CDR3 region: CARSSSGGEVTEAFF. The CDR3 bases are TGTGCCAGAAGCTCGTCAGGGGGCGAGGTCACTGAAGCTTTCTTT.

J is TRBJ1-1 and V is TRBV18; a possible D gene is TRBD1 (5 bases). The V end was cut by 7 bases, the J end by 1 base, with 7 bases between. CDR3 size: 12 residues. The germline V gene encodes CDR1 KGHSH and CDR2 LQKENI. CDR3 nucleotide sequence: TGTGCCAGCTATCAGGGGAACACTGAAGCTTTCTTT. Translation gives CASYQGNTEAFF.

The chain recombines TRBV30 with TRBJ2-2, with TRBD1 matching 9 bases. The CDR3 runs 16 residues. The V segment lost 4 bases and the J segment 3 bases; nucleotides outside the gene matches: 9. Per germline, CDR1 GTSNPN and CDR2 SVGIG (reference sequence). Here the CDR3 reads CAWNTGGARDTGELFF. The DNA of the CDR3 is TGTGCCTGGAATACAGGGGGCGCGAGGGACACCGGGGAGCTGTTTTTT.

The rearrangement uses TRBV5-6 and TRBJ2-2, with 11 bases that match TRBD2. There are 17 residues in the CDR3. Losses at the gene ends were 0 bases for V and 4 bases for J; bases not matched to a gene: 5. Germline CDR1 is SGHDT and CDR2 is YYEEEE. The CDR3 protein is CASSLGLLAGVTGELFF. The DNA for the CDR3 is TGTGCCAGCAGCTTGGGTTTACTAGCGGGAGTCACCGGGGAGCTGTTTTTT.

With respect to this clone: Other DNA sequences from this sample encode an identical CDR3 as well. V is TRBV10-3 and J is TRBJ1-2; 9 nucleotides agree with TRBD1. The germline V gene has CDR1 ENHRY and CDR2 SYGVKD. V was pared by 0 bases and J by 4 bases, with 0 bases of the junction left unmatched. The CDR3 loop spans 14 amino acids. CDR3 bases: TGTGCCATCAGTGAGTCGACAGGGGGCTATGGCTACACCTTC. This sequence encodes CAISESTGGYGYTF.

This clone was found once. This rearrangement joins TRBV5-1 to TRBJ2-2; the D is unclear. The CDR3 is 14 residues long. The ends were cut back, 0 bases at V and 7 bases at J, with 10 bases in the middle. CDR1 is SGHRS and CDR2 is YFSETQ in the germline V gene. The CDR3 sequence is CASSLGLGHGELFF. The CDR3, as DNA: TGCGCCAGCAGCTTGGGCCTAGGTCACGGGGAGCTGTTTTTT.

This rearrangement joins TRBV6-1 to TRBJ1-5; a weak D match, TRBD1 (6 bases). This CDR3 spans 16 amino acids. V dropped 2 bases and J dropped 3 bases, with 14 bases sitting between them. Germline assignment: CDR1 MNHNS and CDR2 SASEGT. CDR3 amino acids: CASSEWGQGNNQPQHF. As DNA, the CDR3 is TGTGCCAGCAGTGAATGGGGTCAGGGGAACAATCAGCCCCAGCATTTT.

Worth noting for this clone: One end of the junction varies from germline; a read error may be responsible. DNA for the CDR3: TGCGCCAGCAGCTCAGGACAGGGGTACGGGTACGGGCAGTACTTC. This encodes CASSSGQGYGYGQYF. V usage is TRBV5-1 and J usage is TRBJ2-7; 9 bases match TRBD1. CDR1 is SGHRS, CDR2 YFSETQ, per germline. The CDR3 is made up of 15 amino acids.

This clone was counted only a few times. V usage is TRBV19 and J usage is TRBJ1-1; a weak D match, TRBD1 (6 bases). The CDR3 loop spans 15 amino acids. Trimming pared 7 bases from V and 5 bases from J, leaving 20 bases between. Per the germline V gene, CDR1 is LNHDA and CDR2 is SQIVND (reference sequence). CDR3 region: CASNPVRGGRTEAFF. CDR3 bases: TGTGCCAGTAACCCGGTCAGGGGCGGGAGGACTGAAGCTTTCTTT.

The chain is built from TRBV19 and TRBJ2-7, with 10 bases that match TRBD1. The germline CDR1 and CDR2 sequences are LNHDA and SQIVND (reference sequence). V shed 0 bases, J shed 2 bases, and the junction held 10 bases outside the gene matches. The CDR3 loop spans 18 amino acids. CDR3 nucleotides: TGTGCCAGTAGTATAGACCGGATGACAGGGGGCGATACCTACGAGCAGTACTTC. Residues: CASSIDRMTGGDTYEQYF.

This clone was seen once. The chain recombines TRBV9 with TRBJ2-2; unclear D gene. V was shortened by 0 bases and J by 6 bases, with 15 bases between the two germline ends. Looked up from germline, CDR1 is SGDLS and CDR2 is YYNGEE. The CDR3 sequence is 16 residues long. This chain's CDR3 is CASSVVAVDGSGELFF. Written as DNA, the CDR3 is TGTGCCAGCAGCGTAGTCGCCGTCGACGGGTCCGGGGAGCTGTTTTTT. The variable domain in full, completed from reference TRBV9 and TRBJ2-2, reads DSGVTQTPKHLITATGQRVTLRCSPRSGDLSVYWYQQSLDQGLQFLIQYYNGEERAKGNILERFSAQQFPDLHSELNLSSLELGDSALYFCASSVVAVDGSGELFFGEGSRLTVL.

The CDR3 region is CASSEGTGGSWPQHF. DNA of the CDR3: TGTGCCAGCAGTGAAGGGACAGGGGGATCATGGCCCCAGCATTTT. The rearrangement joins TRBV2 to TRBJ1-5, with TRBD1 matching 10 bases. Per the germline V gene, CDR1 is SNHLY and CDR2 is FYNNEI. This CDR3 spans 15 amino acids. Trimming at V came to 1 base and at J to 9 bases, leaving 6 bases not matched to a gene.

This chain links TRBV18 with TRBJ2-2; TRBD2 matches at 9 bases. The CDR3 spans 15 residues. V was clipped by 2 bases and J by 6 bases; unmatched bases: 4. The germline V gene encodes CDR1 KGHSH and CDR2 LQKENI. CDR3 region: CASSPSSGKSGELFF. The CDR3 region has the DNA TGTGCCAGCTCACCATCTAGCGGGAAGTCCGGGGAGCTGTTTTTT. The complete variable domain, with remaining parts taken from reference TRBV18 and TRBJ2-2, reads NAGVMQNPRHLVRRRGQEARLRCSPMKGHSHVYWYRQLPEEGLKFMVYLQKENIIDESGMPKERFSAEFPKEGPSILRIQQVVRGDSAAYFCASSPSSGKSGELFFGEGSRLTVL.

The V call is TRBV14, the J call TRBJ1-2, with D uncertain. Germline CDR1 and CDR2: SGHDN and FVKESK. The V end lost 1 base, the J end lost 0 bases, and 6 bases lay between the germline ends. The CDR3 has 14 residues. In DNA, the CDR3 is TGTGCCAGCAGCCAAGTGGGCGCTAACTATGGCTACACCTTC. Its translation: CASSQVGANYGYTF.

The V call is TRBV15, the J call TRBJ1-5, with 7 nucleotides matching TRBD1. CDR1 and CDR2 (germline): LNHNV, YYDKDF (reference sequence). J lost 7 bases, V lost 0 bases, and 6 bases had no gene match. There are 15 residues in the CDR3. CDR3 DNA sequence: TGTGCCACCAGCAGAGATCGAGGGGGCAGACAGCCCCAGCATTTT. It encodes CATSRDRGGRQPQHF.

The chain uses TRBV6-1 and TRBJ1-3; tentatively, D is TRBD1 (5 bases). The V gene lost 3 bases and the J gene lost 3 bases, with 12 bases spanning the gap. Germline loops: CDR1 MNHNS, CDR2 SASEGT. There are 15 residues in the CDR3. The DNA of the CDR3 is TGTGCCAGCAGTGAGGCGCAGACAGTTGGAAACACCATATATTTT. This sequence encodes CASSEAQTVGNTIYF.

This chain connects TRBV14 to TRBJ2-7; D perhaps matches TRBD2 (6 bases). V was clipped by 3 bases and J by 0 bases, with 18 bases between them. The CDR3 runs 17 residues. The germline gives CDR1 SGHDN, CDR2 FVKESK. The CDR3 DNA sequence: TGTGCCAGCAGCCAGAACCGTAGGGGACTGAACTCCTACGAGCAGTACTTC. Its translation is CASSQNRRGLNSYEQYF.

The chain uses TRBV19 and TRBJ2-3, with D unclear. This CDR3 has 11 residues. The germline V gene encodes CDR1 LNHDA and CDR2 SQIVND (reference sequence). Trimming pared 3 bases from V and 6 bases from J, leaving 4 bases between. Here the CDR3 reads CASSIRDTQYF. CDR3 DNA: TGTGCCAGTAGTATCAGGGATACGCAGTATTTT.

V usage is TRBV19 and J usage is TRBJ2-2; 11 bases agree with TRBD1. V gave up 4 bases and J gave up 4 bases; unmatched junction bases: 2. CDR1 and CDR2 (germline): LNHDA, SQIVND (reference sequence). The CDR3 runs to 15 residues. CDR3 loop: CASSTGTGGTGELFF. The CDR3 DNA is TGTGCCAGTAGTACCGGGACAGGGGGCACCGGGGAGCTGTTTTTT.